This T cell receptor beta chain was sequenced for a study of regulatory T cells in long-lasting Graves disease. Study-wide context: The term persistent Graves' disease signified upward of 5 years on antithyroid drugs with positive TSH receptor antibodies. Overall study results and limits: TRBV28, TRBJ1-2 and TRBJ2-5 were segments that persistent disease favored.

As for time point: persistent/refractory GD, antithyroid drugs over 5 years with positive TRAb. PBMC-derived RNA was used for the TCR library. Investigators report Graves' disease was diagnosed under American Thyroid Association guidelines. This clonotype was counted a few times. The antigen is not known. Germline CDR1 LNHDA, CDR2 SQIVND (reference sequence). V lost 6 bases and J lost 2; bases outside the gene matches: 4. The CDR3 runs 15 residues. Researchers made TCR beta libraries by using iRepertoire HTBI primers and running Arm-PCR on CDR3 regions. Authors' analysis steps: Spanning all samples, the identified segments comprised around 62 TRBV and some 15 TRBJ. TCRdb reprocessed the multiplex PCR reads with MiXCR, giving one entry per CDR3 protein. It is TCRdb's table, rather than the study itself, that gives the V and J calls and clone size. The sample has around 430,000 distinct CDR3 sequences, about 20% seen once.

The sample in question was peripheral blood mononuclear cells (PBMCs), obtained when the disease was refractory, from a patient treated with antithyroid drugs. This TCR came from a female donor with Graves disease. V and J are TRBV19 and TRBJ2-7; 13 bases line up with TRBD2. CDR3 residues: CASRAGTSGTYEQYF. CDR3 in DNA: TGTGCCAGTAGGGCCGGGACTAGCGGGACCTACGAGCAGTACTTC.